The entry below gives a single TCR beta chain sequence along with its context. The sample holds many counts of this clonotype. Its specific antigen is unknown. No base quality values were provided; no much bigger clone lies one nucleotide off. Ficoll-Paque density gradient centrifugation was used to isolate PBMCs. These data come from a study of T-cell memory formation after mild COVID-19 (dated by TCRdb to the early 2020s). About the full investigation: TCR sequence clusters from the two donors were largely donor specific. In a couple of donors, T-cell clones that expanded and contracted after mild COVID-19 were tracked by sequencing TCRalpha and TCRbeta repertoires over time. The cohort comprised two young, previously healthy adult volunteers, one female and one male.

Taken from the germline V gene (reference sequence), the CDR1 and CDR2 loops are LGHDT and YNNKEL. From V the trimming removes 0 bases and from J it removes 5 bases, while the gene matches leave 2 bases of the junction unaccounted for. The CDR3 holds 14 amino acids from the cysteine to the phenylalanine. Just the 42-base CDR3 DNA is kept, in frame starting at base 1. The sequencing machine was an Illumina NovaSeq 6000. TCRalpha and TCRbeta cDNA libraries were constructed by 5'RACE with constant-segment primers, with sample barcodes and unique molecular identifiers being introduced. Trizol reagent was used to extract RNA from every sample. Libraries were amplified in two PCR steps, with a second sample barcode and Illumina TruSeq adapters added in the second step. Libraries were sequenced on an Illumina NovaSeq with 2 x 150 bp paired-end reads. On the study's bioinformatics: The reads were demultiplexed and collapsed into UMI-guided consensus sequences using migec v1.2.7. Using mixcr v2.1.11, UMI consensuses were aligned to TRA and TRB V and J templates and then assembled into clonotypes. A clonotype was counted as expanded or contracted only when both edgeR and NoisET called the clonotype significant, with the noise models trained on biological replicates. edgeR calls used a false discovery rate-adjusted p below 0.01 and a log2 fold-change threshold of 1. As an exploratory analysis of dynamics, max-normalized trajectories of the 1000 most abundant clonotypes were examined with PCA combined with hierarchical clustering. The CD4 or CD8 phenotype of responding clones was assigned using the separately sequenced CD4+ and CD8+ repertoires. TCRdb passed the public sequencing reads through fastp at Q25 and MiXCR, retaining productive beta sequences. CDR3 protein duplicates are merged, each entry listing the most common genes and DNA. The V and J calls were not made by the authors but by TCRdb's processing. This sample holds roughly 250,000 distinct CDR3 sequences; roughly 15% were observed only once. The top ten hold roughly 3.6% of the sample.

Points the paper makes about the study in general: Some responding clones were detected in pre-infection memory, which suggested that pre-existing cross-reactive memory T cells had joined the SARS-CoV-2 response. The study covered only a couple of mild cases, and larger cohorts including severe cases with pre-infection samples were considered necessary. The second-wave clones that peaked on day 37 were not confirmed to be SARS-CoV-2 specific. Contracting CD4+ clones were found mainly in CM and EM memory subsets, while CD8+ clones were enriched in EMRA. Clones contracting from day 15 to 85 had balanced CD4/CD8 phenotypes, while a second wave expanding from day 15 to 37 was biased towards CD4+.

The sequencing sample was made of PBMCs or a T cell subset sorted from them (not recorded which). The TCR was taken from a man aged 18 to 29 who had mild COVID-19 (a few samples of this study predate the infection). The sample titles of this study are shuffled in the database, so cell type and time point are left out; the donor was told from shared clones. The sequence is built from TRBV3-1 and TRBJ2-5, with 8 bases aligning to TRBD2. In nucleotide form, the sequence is TGTGCCAGCAGCCAAGATGCTAGCGGGGAGACCCAGTACTTC. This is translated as CASSQDASGETQYF.